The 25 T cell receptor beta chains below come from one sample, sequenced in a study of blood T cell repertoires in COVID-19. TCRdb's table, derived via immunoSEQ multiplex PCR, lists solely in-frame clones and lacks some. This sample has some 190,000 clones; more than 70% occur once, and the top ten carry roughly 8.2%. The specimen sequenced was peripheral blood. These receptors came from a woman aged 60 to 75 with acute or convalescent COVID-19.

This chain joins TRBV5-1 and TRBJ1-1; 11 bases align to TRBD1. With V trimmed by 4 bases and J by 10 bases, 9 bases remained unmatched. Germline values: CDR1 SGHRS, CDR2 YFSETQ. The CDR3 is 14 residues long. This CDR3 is CASSPSRTGGPAFF. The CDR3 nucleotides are TGCGCCAGCAGCCCCTCCCGGACAGGGGGCCCAGCTTTCTTT. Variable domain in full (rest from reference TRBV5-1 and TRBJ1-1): KAGVTQTPRYLIKTRGQQVTLSCSPISGHRSVSWYQQTPGQGLQFLFEYFSETQRNKGNFPGRFSGRQFSNSRSEMNVSTLELGDSALYLCASSPSRTGGPAFFGQGTRLTVV.

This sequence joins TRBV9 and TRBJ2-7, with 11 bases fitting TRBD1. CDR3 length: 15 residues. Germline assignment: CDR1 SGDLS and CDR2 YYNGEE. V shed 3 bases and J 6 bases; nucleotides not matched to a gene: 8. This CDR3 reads CASSASGTGGGEQYF. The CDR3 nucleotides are TGTGCCAGCAGCGCCTCCGGGACAGGGGGAGGCGAGCAGTACTTC.

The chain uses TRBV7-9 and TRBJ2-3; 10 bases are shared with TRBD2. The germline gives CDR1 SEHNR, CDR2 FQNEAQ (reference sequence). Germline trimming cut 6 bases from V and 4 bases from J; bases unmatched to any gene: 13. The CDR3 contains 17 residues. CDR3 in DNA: TGTGCCAGCAGTCTCCTAACTATGGGACTAGCGTCAGATACGCAGTATTTT. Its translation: CASSLLTMGLASDTQYF.

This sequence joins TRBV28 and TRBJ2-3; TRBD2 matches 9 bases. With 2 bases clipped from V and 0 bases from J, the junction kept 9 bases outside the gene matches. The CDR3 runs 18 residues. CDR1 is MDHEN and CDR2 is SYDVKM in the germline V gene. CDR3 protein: CASSLPLIAGASTDTQYF. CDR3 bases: TGTGCCAGCAGTTTACCCCTTATAGCGGGAGCTAGCACAGATACGCAGTATTTT. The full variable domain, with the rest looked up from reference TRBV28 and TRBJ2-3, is DVKVTQSSRYLVKRTGEKVFLECVQDMDHENMFWYRQDPGLGLRLIYFSYDVKMKEKGDIPEGYSVSREKKERFSLILESASTNQTSMYLCASSLPLIAGASTDTQYFGPGTRLTVL.

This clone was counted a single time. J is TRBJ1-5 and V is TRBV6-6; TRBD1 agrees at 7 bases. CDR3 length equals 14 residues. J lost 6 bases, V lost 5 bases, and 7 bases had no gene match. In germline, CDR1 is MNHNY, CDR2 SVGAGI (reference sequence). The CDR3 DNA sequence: TGTGCCAGCAGTGCGACAGGGAATAGTCAGCCCCAGCATTTT. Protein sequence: CASSATGNSQPQHF.

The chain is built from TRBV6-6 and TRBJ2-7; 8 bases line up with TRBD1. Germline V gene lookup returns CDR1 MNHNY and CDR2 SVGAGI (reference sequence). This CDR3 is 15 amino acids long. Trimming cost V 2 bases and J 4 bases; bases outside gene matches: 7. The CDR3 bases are TGTGCCAGCAGTTACGACACACAGGGGGTTTACGAGCAGTACGTC. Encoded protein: CASSYDTQGVYEQYV.

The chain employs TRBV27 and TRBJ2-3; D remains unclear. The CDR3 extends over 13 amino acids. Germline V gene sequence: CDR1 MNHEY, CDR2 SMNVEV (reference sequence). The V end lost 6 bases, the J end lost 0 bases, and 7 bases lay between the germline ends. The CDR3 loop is CASSLLSTDTQYF. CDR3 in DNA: TGTGCCAGCAGCCTTCTTAGCACAGATACGCAGTATTTT.

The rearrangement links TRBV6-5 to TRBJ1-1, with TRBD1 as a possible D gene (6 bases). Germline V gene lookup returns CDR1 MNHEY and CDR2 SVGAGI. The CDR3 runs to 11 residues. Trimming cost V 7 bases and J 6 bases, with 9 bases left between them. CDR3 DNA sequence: TGTGCCAGCATGCGGGGGCCTGAAGCTTTCTTT. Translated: CASMRGPEAFF.

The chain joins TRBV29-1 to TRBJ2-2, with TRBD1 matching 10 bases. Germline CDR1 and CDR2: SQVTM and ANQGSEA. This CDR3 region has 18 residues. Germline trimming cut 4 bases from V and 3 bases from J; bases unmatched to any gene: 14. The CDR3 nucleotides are TGCAGCGTTGGGGCGCGTCAAGGACAGGGGGTCGACACCGGGGAGCTGTTTTTT. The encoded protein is CSVGARQGQGVDTGELFF.

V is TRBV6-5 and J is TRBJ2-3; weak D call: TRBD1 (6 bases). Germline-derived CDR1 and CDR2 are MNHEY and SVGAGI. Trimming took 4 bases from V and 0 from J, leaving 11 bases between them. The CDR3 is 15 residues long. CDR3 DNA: TGTGCCAGCAGTTTGGGCCAGGGGAGCACAGATACGCAGTATTTT. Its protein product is CASSLGQGSTDTQYF.

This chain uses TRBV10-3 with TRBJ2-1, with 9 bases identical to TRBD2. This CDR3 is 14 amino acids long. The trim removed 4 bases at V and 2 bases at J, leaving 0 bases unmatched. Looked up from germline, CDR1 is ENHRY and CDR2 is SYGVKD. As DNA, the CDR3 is TGTGCCATCAGTGGCGGGAGGGCCTACAATGAGCAGTTCTTC. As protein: CAISGGRAYNEQFF.

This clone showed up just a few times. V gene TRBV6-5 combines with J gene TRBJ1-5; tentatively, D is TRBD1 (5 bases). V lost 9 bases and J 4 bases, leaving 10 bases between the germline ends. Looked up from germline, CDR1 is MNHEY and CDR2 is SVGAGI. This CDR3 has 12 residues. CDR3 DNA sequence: TGTGCCAGTAAGACAGCAAATCAGCCCCAGCATTTT. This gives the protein CASKTANQPQHF.

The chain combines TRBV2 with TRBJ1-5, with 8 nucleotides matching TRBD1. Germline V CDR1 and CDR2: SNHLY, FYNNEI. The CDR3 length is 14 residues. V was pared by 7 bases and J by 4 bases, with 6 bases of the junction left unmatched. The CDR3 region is CASTQDRANQPQHF. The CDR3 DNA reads TGTGCCAGCACCCAGGACAGGGCTAATCAGCCCCAGCATTTT. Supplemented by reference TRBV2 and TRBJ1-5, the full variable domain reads EPEVTQTPSHQVTQMGQEVILRCVPISNHLYFYWYRQILGQKVEFLVSFYNNEISEKSEIFDDQFSVERPDGSNFTLKIRSTKLEDSAMYFCASTQDRANQPQHFGDGTRLSIL.

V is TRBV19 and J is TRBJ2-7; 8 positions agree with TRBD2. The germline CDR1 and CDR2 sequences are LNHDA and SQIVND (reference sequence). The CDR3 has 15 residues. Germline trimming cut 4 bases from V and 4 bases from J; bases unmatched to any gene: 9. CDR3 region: CASSRTGGPGYEQYF. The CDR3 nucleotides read TGTGCCAGTAGTAGGACGGGAGGGCCGGGGTACGAGCAGTACTTC.

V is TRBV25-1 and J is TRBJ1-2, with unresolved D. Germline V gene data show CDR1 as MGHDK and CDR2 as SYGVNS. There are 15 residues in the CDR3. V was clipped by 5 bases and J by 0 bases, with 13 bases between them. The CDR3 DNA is TGTGCCAGCAGTTCTATGGACGGGGCTAACTATGGCTACACCTTC. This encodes CASSSMDGANYGYTF.

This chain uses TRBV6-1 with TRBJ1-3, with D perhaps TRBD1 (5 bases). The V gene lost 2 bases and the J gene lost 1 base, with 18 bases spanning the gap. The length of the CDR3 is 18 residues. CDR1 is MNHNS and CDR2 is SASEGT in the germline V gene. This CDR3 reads CASSEFGQSASSGNTIYF. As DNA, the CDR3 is TGTGCCAGCAGTGAATTCGGACAATCGGCCTCATCTGGAAACACCATATATTTT.

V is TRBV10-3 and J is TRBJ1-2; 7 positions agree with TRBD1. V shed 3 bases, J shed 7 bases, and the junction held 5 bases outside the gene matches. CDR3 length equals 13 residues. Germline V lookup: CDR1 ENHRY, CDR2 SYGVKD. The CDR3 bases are TGTGCCATCAGTGAAGGGTCAGGGGGTGGCTACACCTTC. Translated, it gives CAISEGSGGGYTF.

The CDR3 sequence: CASSQDFQTGELFF. The CDR3, as DNA: TGCGCCAGCAGCCAAGATTTCCAGACCGGGGAGCTGTTTTTT. This chain connects TRBV4-1 to TRBJ2-2, with unresolved D. Trimming removed 0 bases from V and 5 bases from J, with 7 bases in between. Germline CDR1 is MGHRA and CDR2 is YSYEKL. This CDR3 has 14 amino acids.

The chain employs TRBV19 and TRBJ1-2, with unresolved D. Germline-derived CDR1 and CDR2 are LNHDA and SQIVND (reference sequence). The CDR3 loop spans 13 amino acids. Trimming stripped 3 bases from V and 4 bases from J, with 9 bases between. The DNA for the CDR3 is TGTGCCAGTAGTATTGAACAGTCCTATGGCTACACCTTC. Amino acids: CASSIEQSYGYTF. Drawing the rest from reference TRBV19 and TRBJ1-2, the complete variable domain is DGGITQSPKYLFRKEGQNVTLSCEQNLNHDAMYWYRQDPGQGLRLIYYSQIVNDFQKGDIAEGYSVSREKKESFPLTVTSAQKNPTAFYLCASSIEQSYGYTFGSGTRLTVV.

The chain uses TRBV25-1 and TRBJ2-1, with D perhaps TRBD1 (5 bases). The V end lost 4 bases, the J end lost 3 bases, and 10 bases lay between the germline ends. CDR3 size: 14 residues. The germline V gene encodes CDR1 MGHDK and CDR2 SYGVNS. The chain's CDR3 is CASSADTVYNEQFF. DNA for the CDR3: TGTGCCAGCAGTGCGGACACCGTCTACAATGAGCAGTTCTTC.

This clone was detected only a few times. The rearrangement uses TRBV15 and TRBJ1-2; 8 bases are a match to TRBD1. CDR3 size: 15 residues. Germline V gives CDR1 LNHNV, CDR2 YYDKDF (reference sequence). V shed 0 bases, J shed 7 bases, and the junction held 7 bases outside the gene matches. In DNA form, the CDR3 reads TGTGCCACCAGCAGAGAATTTGACAGGGGTGGTGGCTACACCTTC. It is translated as CATSREFDRGGGYTF.

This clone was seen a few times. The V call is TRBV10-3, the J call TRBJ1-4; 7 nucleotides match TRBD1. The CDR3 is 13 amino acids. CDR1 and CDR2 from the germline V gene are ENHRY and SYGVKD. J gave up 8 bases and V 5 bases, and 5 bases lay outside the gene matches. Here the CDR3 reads CAISQTGREKLFF. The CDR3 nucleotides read TGTGCCATCAGTCAGACAGGGCGCGAAAAACTGTTTTTT.

In DNA form, the CDR3 reads TGTGCCAGCAGTGGGGACATCGGCAGCAATCAGCCCCAGCATTTT. This codes for CASSGDIGSNQPQHF. This chain uses TRBV2 with TRBJ1-5; possible D gene TRBD1, 6 bases. CDR1 SNHLY and CDR2 FYNNEI come from the germline V gene. The CDR3 has 15 residues. V lost 4 bases and J 1 base, leaving 11 bases between the germline ends.

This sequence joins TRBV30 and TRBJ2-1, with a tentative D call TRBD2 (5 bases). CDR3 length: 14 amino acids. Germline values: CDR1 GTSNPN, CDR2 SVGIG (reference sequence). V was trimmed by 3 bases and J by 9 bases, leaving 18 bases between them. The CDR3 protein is CAWRVGPRGSEQFF. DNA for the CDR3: TGTGCCTGGAGGGTCGGCCCCAGAGGGAGTGAGCAGTTCTTC.

The chain's CDR3 is CATSDPGLAGESRYNEQFF. The CDR3 DNA reads TGTGCCACCAGTGATCCCGGACTAGCGGGAGAATCGCGATACAATGAGCAGTTCTTC. This rearrangement joins TRBV24-1 to TRBJ2-1, with 13 positions matching TRBD2. V trimming: 3 bases; J trimming: 4 bases; junction bases outside the gene matches: 11. The CDR3 length is 19 residues. CDR1 is KGHDR, CDR2 SFDVKD, per germline.